Listed here are 23 T cell receptor beta chains from one sample, sequenced in a study of Ad26.COV2.S vaccination and SARS-CoV-2 variants. As for treatment: 15 to 20 received Ad26.COV2.S at low or high dose, single or two shots; 5 received placebo; per-sample allocation not given. Day 63 after the first vaccine or placebo injection was the time point for sampling. The method was immunoSEQ multiplex PCR; TCRdb's version includes in-frame clones alone and lacks a portion of them. The data contain about 480,000 clones, around nine tenths of them singletons. Sequenced here: peripheral blood, sampled in a trial of Ad26.COV2.S vaccine versus placebo. The receptors here all came from a person aged 18-60 years who received the Ad26.COV2.S COVID-19 vaccine or a placebo.

The gene calls are TRBV5-5 and TRBJ2-1; D possibly corresponds to TRBD1 (6 bases). The CDR3 covers 15 residues. Per the germline V gene, CDR1 is SGHKS and CDR2 is YYEKEE (reference sequence). V lost 5 bases and J 1 base, leaving 13 bases between the germline ends. DNA of the CDR3: TGTGCCAGCAGGAGGATGGGGGCGTCCTACAATGAGCAGTTCTTC. This sequence encodes CASRRMGASYNEQFF.

V gene TRBV28 combines with J gene TRBJ2-7; 9 nucleotides match TRBD2. With 9 bases clipped from V and 0 bases from J, the junction kept 9 bases outside the gene matches. The CDR3 spans 15 residues. Germline lookup yields CDR1 MDHEN and CDR2 SYDVKM. The CDR3 is CASVRGGGLSYEQYF. The CDR3 DNA reads as TGTGCCAGTGTGCGGGGGGGAGGGCTCTCCTACGAGCAGTACTTC.

CDR3 nucleotide sequence: TGTGCCAGCCAGCGGGACCCGAACACCGGGGAGCTGTTTTTT. Protein sequence: CASQRDPNTGELFF. V is TRBV27 and J is TRBJ2-2; TRBD2 agrees at 7 bases. The CDR3 totals 14 residues. CDR1 is MNHEY, CDR2 SMNVEV, per germline (reference sequence). Germline trimming cut 8 bases from V and 0 bases from J; bases unmatched to any gene: 3.

The chain has TRBV7-9 and TRBJ1-2; perhaps TRBD1 as D (5 bases). CDR3 length: 15 amino acids. The V and J ends lost 5 bases and 6 bases respectively, with 19 bases between them. Germline V lookup: CDR1 SEHNR, CDR2 FQNEAQ (reference sequence). The CDR3 DNA is TGTGCCAGCAGCACCGAGAAAGCAGGGAGGCATGGCTACACCTTC. Translated: CASSTEKAGRHGYTF.

The rearrangement uses TRBV5-4 and TRBJ1-1; D is unresolved. The CDR3 has 14 amino acids. The germline CDR1 and CDR2 sequences are SGHNT and YYREEE (reference sequence). Trimming removed 0 bases from V and 2 bases from J, with 8 bases in between. In DNA form, the CDR3 reads TGTGCCAGCAGCTTGGCGAGGCGCAACACTGAAGCTTTCTTT. It is translated as CASSLARRNTEAFF.

The gene calls are TRBV11-2 and TRBJ2-7; 7 bases map to TRBD1. The V segment lost 4 bases and the J segment 2 bases; nucleotides outside the gene matches: 2. In germline, CDR1 is SGHAT, CDR2 FQNNGV. This CDR3 contains 13 residues. The CDR3 DNA reads TGTGCCAGCAGCTCCACAGGGGCCTACGAGCAGTACTTC. As protein: CASSSTGAYEQYF.

The chain carries TRBV25-1 and TRBJ1-1, with D perhaps matching TRBD1 (5 bases). The germline V gene encodes CDR1 MGHDK and CDR2 SYGVNS. The CDR3 has 16 residues. Trimming took 2 bases from V and 1 from J, leaving 14 bases between them. As DNA, the CDR3 is TGTGCCAGCAGTGAAGTTAGGGACCCCCCGAACACTGAAGCTTTCTTT. This gives the protein CASSEVRDPPNTEAFF.

This chain links TRBV19 with TRBJ2-7, with unresolved D. Between the trimmed V and J ends, which lost 3 bases and 5 bases, there was a span of 14 bases. The CDR3 spans 14 residues. The V gene's germline CDR1 is LNHDA and CDR2 SQIVND (reference sequence). This chain's CDR3 is CASSMGFPTHEQYF. CDR3 nucleotide sequence: TGTGCCAGTAGTATGGGGTTCCCCACCCACGAGCAGTACTTC.

The rearrangement uses TRBV9 and TRBJ2-7; D remains unclear. The CDR3 sequence is 14 residues long. V lost 0 bases, J lost 2 bases, and 9 bases lay in between. Germline V gene lookup returns CDR1 SGDLS and CDR2 YYNGEE. In DNA form, the CDR3 reads TGTGCCAGCAGCGTAGGCGCTACCCCCTACGAGCAGTACTTC. It is translated as CASSVGATPYEQYF.

V usage is TRBV4-2 and J usage is TRBJ2-7; 7 nucleotides match TRBD1. This CDR3 is 15 amino acids long. Germline CDR1 reads LGHNA; CDR2 reads YNFKEQ. J lost 2 bases, V lost 0 bases, and 4 bases had no gene match. The CDR3 reads CASSQERGTAYEQYF. The CDR3 DNA sequence: TGTGCCAGCAGCCAAGAAAGAGGGACAGCCTACGAGCAGTACTTC.

The chain's CDR3 is CASSFDKLYGYTF. The CDR3 DNA reads TGTGCCAGCAGCTTTGACAAGCTCTATGGCTACACCTTC. The chain has TRBV11-2 and TRBJ1-2; unclear D gene. Germline CDR1 reads SGHAT; CDR2 reads FQNNGV. Trimming removed 3 bases at V and 4 bases at J, with 9 bases between. CDR3 length equals 13 residues.

J is TRBJ2-7 and V is TRBV19; 12 bases are shared with TRBD2. V trimming: 4 bases; J trimming: 4 bases; junction bases outside the gene matches: 5. The CDR3 runs to 15 residues. Germline CDR1 reads LNHDA; CDR2 reads SQIVND (reference sequence). Here the CDR3 DNA reads TGTGCCAGTAGTAGCGGGACTAGCGGGCGTTACGAGCAGTACTTC. This codes for CASSSGTSGRYEQYF.

This clone was counted a single time. The V gene is TRBV7-6, the J gene TRBJ1-5; 11 bases align to TRBD1. CDR1 SGHVS and CDR2 FNYEAQ come from the germline V gene. J was trimmed by 5 bases and V by 1 base; bases with no gene match: 4. The CDR3 runs 16 residues. The CDR3 region has the DNA TGTGCCAGCAGCTTAGGGACAGGGGGCACGCATCAGCCCCAGCATTTT. This gives the protein CASSLGTGGTHQPQHF.

This clone showed up just once. The gene calls are TRBV13 and TRBJ2-7; 12 bases match TRBD2. CDR1 PRHDT and CDR2 FYEKMQ come from the germline V gene (reference sequence). Trimming cost V 4 bases and J 2 bases; bases outside gene matches: 3. This CDR3 has 15 amino acids. The CDR3 here is CASSSPSGRAYEQYF. CDR3 coding DNA: TGTGCCAGCAGCTCCCCTAGCGGGAGGGCCTACGAGCAGTACTTC.

The chain carries TRBV5-1 and TRBJ2-1; D could derive from TRBD1 or TRBD2 (6 bases each). The CDR3 sequence is 14 residues long. V was pared by 0 bases and J by 9 bases, with 13 bases between. Germline CDR1 and CDR2: SGHRS and YFSETQ. This CDR3 reads CASSLGGGPSEQFF. The CDR3 coding sequence is TGCGCCAGCAGCTTGGGTGGGGGGCCCAGTGAGCAGTTCTTC.

The CDR3 coding sequence is TGTGCCAGTAGTCGGCCGGACAGGGGATCTTATGGCTACACCTTC. It encodes CASSRPDRGSYGYTF. V is TRBV19 and J is TRBJ1-2; TRBD1 agrees at 9 bases. The CDR3 length is 15 residues. Germline-derived CDR1 and CDR2 are LNHDA and SQIVND (reference sequence). With 5 bases clipped from V and 5 bases from J, the junction kept 9 bases outside the gene matches. Based on the CDR3 plus reference TRBV19 and TRBJ1-2, the full variable domain is DGGITQSPKYLFRKEGQNVTLSCEQNLNHDAMYWYRQDPGQGLRLIYYSQIVNDFQKGDIAEGYSVSREKKESFPLTVTSAQKNPTAFYLCASSRPDRGSYGYTFGSGTRLTVV.

The chain is built from TRBV11-2 and TRBJ2-1; D ambiguous. The germline gives CDR1 SGHAT, CDR2 FQNNGV. This CDR3 spans 16 amino acids. Deletions cut 6 bases from V and 7 bases from J, with 22 bases between. This chain's CDR3 is CASRDLRQSRRNEQFF. The DNA for the CDR3 is TGTGCCAGCAGAGATCTTAGGCAGTCCAGAAGGAATGAGCAGTTCTTC.

DNA for the CDR3: TGTGCCAGCAGTGAAGCGCTGGCAGCCAAAGAGACCCAGTACTTC. Its translation: CASSEALAAKETQYF. The J gene is TRBJ2-5, the V gene TRBV2; the D is unclear. Germline V gene lookup returns CDR1 SNHLY and CDR2 FYNNEI. V was clipped by 0 bases and J by 3 bases, with 11 bases between them. The CDR3 is 15 amino acids. The whole variable domain, remainder taken from reference TRBV2 and TRBJ2-5, is EPEVTQTPSHQVTQMGQEVILRCVPISNHLYFYWYRQILGQKVEFLVSFYNNEISEKSEIFDDQFSVERPDGSNFTLKIRSTKLEDSAMYFCASSEALAAKETQYFGPGTRLLVL.

V usage is TRBV11-2 and J usage is TRBJ1-4, with D unclear. CDR1 is SGHAT and CDR2 is FQNNGV in the germline V gene. Trimming left V 5 bases short and J 0 bases short, with 10 bases between. The CDR3 is 15 residues long. CDR3 amino acids: CASSERIATNEKLFF. The CDR3 DNA sequence: TGTGCCAGCAGCGAACGTATTGCAACTAATGAAAAACTGTTTTTT.

This clone appeared a single time. The CDR3 region has the DNA TGTGCCAGCAGCGTGCGGAGTAGCGGGGGAAGGGCCTACAATGAGCAGTTCTTC. This translates into CASSVRSSGGRAYNEQFF. This rearrangement joins TRBV9 to TRBJ2-1; 9 bases align to TRBD2. The CDR3 extends over 18 amino acids. Unmatched junction bases numbered 11, after V lost 2 bases and J lost 2 bases. Germline V gene lookup returns CDR1 SGDLS and CDR2 YYNGEE. The full variable domain, with the rest looked up from reference TRBV9 and TRBJ2-1, is DSGVTQTPKHLITATGQRVTLRCSPRSGDLSVYWYQQSLDQGLQFLIQYYNGEERAKGNILERFSAQQFPDLHSELNLSSLELGDSALYFCASSVRSSGGRAYNEQFFGPGTRLTVL.

The CDR3 coding sequence is TGTGCCAGTTGGGGGGGAATTTACCCCACATCCTACGAGCAGTACTTC. Protein sequence: CASWGGIYPTSYEQYF. V is TRBV28 and J is TRBJ2-7; TRBD2 matches 7 bases. Germline V CDR1 and CDR2: MDHEN, SYDVKM. J gave up 1 base and V 9 bases, and 15 bases lay outside the gene matches. The CDR3 has 16 amino acids.

Here the CDR3 reads CASSVDMELNTEAFF. CDR3 sequence (DNA): TGTGCCAGCAGCGTAGATATGGAGTTGAACACTGAAGCTTTCTTT. The chain employs TRBV9 and TRBJ1-1; D not resolved. The CDR3 sequence is 15 residues long. CDR1 and CDR2 from the germline V gene are SGDLS and YYNGEE. Trimming shortened V by 0 bases and J by 0 bases, and 9 bases separated the two germline ends.

The chain links TRBV6-5 to TRBJ2-1; 10 bases are a match to TRBD1. Per germline, CDR1 MNHEY and CDR2 SVGAGI. Trimming at V came to 4 bases and at J to 6 bases, leaving 6 bases not matched to a gene. The CDR3 is made up of 15 amino acids. Here the CDR3 DNA reads TGTGCCAGCAGTTCGCGACAGGGGGCACTCAATGAGCAGTTCTTC. Translating gives CASSSRQGALNEQFF.